The T cell receptor beta chain under discussion was sequenced for a study of blood T cell repertoires in COVID-19. Study information: Acute-phase and convalescent COVID-19 samples originated in the United States, Italy and Spain. T cells, B-cell-depleted T cells, or PBMCs provided the cDNA or gDNA that served as material.

The CDR3 runs 21 residues. Methods used by the authors: By means of reference gene primer amplification, nucleated cell counts were estimated. Libraries were prepared by immunoSEQ multiplex PCR; TCRdb keeps only in-frame clonotypes and omits some of them. Clone size and V and J calls were adopted from that table, with D and trimming inferred from the DNA. The repertoire holds hundreds of thousands of clones, with over 75% as singletons. The chain employs TRBV1 and TRBJ2-1; the tabulated D call, TRBD2, remains unverified against the DNA. TRBV1 is annotated as a pseudogene. The sequenced sample consisted of peripheral blood. The clonotype comes from a human donor in a cohort sampled during active COVID-19. Written as DNA, the CDR3 is TGCACCAGCAGCCAAGTCGTTTGGACTAGCGGGGGGGACGGGTGGCACAATGAGCAGTTCTTC. This sequence encodes CTSSQVVWTSGGDGWHNEQFF.